The T cell receptor (beta chain) under discussion was sequenced for a study of blood T cell repertoires in COVID-19. Authors' data handling: Amplification of reference gene primers provided the estimated nucleated cell counts. Using immunoSEQ multiplex PCR, the repertoire was profiled, and TCRdb retains in-frame clones only, with some absent. Clone size and V and J calls were adopted from that table, with D and trimming inferred from the DNA. The sample lists about 59,000 clones, 79% occurring once. In its sample, this clone was seen a few times. Input material: peripheral blood. The TCR sequence derives from a man aged 55-75 years with acute or convalescent COVID-19.

The DNA for the CDR3 is TGTGCCAGCAGCTCAGGGGGACTAGCCAAAAACATTCAGTACTTC. It encodes CASSSGGLAKNIQYF. The chain employs TRBV5-4 and TRBJ2-4; D perhaps matches TRBD1 (7 bases). Germline V CDR1 and CDR2: SGHNT, YYREEE (reference sequence). The CDR3 extends over 15 amino acids. V lost 3 bases and J lost 0, with 10 bases in between.